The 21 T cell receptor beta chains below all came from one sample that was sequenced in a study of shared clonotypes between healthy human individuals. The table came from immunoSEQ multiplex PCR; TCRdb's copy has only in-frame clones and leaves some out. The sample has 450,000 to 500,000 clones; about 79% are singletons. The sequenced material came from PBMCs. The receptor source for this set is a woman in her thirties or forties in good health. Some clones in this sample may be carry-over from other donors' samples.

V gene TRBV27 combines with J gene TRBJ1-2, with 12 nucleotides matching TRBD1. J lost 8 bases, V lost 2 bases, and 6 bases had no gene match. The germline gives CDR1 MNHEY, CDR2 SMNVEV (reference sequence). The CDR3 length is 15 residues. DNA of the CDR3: TGTGCCAGCAGTTTAGGGGGGACAGGGGGCTCGGGCTACACCTTC. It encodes CASSLGGTGGSGYTF.

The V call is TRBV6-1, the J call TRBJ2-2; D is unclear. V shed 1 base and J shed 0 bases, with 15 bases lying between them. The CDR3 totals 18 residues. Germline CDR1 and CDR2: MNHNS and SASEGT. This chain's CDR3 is CASSEVPPELANTGELFF. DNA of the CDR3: TGTGCCAGCAGTGAAGTACCCCCGGAATTAGCGAACACCGGGGAGCTGTTTTTT.

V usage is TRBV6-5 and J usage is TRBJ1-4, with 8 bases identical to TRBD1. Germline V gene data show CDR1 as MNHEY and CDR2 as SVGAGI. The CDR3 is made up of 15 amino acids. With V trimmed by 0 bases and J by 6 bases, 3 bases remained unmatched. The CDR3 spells CASSYSIQGDEKLFF. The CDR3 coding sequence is TGTGCCAGCAGTTACTCGATACAGGGGGATGAAAAACTGTTTTTT.

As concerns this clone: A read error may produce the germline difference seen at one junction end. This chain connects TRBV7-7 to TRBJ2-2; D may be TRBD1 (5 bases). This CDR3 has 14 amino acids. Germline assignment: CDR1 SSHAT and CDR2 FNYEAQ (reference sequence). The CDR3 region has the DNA TGTGCTAGCAGCTTAGTCCAGGGCGGCGGGGAGCTGTTTTTT. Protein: CASSLVQGGGELFF.

The CDR3 reads CASKGSNGVYEQYF. DNA of the CDR3: TGTGCCAGTAAAGGATCGAACGGGGTGTACGAGCAGTACTTC. The rearrangement uses TRBV19 and TRBJ2-7, with TRBD2 as a possible D gene (5 bases). Per germline, CDR1 LNHDA and CDR2 SQIVND (reference sequence). This CDR3 has 14 residues. Trimming pared 7 bases from V and 4 bases from J, leaving 17 bases between.

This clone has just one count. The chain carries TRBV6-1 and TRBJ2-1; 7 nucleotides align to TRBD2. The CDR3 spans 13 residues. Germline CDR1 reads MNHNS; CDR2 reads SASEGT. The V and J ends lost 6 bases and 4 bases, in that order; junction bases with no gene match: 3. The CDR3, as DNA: TGTGCCAGCAGGCCGGGACTATACAATGAGCAGTTCTTC. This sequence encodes CASRPGLYNEQFF.

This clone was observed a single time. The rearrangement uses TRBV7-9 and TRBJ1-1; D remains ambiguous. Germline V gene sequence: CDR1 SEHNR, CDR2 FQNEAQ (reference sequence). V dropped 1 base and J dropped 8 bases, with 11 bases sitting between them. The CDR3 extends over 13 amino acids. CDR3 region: CASSLVSEAEAFF. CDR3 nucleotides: TGTGCCAGCAGCTTAGTGTCCGAGGCGGAAGCTTTCTTT. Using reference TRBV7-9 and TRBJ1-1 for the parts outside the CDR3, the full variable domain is DTGVSQNPRHKITKRGQNVTFRCDPISEHNRLYWYRQTLGQGPEFLTYFQNEAQLEKSRLLSDRFSAERPKGSFSTLEIQRTEQGDSAMYLCASSLVSEAEAFFGQGTRLTVV.

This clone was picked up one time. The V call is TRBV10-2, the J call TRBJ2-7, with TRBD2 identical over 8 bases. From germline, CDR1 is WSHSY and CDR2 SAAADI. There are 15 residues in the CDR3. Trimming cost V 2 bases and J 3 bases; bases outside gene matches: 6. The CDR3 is CASSEIVTSGYEQYF. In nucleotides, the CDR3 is TGCGCCAGCAGTGAGATAGTTACTAGCGGCTACGAGCAGTACTTC.

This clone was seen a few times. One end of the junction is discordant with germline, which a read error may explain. The CDR3 region has the DNA TGCGCCAGCAGCTTGGGGTCGCCAGCGGGAGGGCCTGACATGGACTTC. It yields the protein CASSLGSPAGGPDMDF. The chain employs TRBV5-1 and TRBJ2-7; 10 bases match TRBD2. Germline loops: CDR1 SGHRS, CDR2 YFSETQ. The CDR3 is 16 residues long.

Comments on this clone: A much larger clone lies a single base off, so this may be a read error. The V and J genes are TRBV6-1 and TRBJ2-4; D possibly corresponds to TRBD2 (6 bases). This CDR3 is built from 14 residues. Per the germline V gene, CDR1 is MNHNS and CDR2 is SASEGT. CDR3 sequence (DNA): TGTGCCAGCAGTGAAAAGGCGGAGGGAAACATTCGGTACTTC. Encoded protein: CASSEKAEGNIRYF.

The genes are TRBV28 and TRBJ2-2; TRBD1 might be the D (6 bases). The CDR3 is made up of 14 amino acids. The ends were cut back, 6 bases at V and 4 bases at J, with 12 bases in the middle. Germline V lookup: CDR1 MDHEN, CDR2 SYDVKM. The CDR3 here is CASRSGTPTGELFF. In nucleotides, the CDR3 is TGTGCCAGCAGGTCCGGGACACCCACCGGGGAGCTGTTTTTT.

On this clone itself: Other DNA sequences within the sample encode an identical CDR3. The CDR3 sequence is CASSLGQNYEQYF. The CDR3 coding sequence is TGTGCCAGCAGTTTAGGACAGAACTACGAGCAGTACTTC. This chain uses TRBV28 with TRBJ2-7; perhaps TRBD1 as D (6 bases). This CDR3 has 13 amino acids. Trimming left V 2 bases short and J 3 bases short, with 8 bases between. The germline gives CDR1 MDHEN, CDR2 SYDVKM.

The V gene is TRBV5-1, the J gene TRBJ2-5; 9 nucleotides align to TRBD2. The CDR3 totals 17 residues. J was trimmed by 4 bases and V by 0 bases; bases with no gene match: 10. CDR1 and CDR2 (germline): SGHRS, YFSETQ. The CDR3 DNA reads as TGCGCCAGCAGCTTGGTAGCGGGAGTGGCCCTCGGAGAGACCCAGTACTTC. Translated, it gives CASSLVAGVALGETQYF.

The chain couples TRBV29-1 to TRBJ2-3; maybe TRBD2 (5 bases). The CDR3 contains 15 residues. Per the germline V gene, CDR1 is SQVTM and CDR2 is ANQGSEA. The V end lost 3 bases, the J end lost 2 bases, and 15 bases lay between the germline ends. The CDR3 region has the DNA TGCAGCGTTGAGACGCTGGCGGAGGACACAGATACGCAGTATTTT. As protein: CSVETLAEDTDTQYF.

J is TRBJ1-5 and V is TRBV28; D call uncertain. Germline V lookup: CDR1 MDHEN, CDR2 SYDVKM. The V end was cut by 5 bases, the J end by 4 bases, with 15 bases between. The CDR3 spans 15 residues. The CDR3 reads CASSDVGSANQPQHF. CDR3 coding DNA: TGTGCCAGCAGTGACGTAGGGTCGGCGAATCAGCCCCAGCATTTT.

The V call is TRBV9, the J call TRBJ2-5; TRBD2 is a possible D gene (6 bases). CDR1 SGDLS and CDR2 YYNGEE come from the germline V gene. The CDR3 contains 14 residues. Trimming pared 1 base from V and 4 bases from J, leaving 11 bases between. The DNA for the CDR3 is TGTGCCAGCAGCGTACTCGCGGGACGAGAGACCCAGTACTTC. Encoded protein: CASSVLAGRETQYF.

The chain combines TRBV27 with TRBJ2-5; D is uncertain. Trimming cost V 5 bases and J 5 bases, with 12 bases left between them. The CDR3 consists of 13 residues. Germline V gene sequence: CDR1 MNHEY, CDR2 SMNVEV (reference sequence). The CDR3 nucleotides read TGTGCCAGCAGTCGCGCATTGGGTGAGACCCAGTACTTC. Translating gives CASSRALGETQYF.

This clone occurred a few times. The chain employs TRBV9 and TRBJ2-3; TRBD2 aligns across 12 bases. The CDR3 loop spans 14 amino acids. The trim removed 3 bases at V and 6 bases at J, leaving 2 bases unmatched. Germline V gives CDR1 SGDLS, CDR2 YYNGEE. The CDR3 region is CASSGTSGIDTQYF. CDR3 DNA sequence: TGTGCCAGCAGCGGGACTAGCGGGATTGATACGCAGTATTTT.

DNA for the CDR3: TGTGCCAGCAGCTTACTAGCGGGAGGCACCACAGATACGCAGTATTTT. As protein: CASSLLAGGTTDTQYF. V and J are TRBV11-2 and TRBJ2-3; 11 positions match TRBD2. CDR3 size: 16 residues. The J segment lost 2 bases and the V segment lost 2 bases, leaving 3 bases of the junction unmatched. CDR1 is SGHAT and CDR2 is FQNNGV in the germline V gene.

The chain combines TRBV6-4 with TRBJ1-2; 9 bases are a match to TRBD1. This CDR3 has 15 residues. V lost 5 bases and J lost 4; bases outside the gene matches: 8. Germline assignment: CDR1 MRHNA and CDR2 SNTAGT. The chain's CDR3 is CASSPGTGTFYGYTF. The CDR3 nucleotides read TGTGCCAGCAGTCCCGGGACAGGGACCTTCTATGGCTACACCTTC.

The CDR3 region has the DNA TGTGCCAGCAGTAGACAGGGGAGCACAGATACGCAGTATTTT. Protein: CASSRQGSTDTQYF. The gene calls are TRBV6-6 and TRBJ2-3, with TRBD1 matching 8 bases. Germline assignment: CDR1 MNHNY and CDR2 SVGAGI (reference sequence). This CDR3 is built from 14 residues. The ends lost 5 bases at V and 0 bases at J; junction bases unmatched: 1.